The rows below give T cell receptor beta chains drawn from one sample of a study of OX40 agonist ivuxolimab in advanced cancers. TCRdb's copy holds only in-frame clones and misses some; the assay was immunoSEQ multiplex PCR. The sample yields fewer than 45,000 clones, 70% to 90% seen once. The sequenced sample was CD4+ or CD8+ T cells sorted from blood, obtained in a trial of the OX40 agonist ivuxolimab. These receptors were taken from an adult with an advanced solid tumor such as melanoma, head and neck, liver or kidney cancer. Each CDR3 is given with its conserved first and last residue. D genes are given only for firm matches.

>TRBV27|15|-
CASSTLFDSNQPQHF
>TRBV28|17|-
CAIATPTRTKNTGELFF
>TRBV6-5|15|TRBD2
CASSYEAGELDTQYF
>TRBV27|13|-
CASSFAYNGELFF
>TRBV5-1|15|TRBD1
CASSIGQGLKETQYF
>TRBV2|16|TRBD2
CASSPTSGRGQETQYF
>TRBV4-1|17|TRBD2
CASSQDPAGVIEDTQYF
>TRBV6-1|13|TRBD2
CASSVAGGYEQYF
>TRBV6-5|11|-
CASSYGGGYTF
>TRBV7-2|17|-
CASSFSNTGWWTGELFF
>TRBV5-6|13|-
CASSLGGSQPQHF
>TRBV7-8|18|TRBD1
CASSNSGTGMISNQPQHF
>TRBV7-8|16|-
CASSLGGVRAQETQYF
>TRBV2|17|-
CASSASSVVGFDSPLHF
>TRBV6-1|14|-
CASSASGSYNEQFF
>TRBV5-1|20|TRBD2
CASSRARLTSGRSFTDTQYF
>TRBV6-5|15|-
CASSSGAGGSYEQYF
>TRBV7-9|16|TRBD2
CASSLYGLAENYEQYF
>TRBV27|15|-
CATHIGGEGYNEQFF
>TRBV29-1|13|-
CSVEDDRRYEQYF
>TRBV7-9|16|-
CASSSPGTEPEGSQYF
>TRBV21-1|15|-
CASSKGGTGRNTIYF
>TRBV28|15|-
CASSLWGGPINEAFF
>TRBV28|11|-
CASSLLSNRYF
>TRBV9|14|-
CASSVDGSGNTIYF
>TRBV7-3|16|-
CASSLTAVSSYNEQFF
>TRBV4-2|16|TRBD1
CASSQSSGGNLYEQYF
>TRBV19|15|-
CASSRSGTLRETQYF
>TRBV5-5|17|-
CASSSPGGTGSAYEQYF
>TRBV19|13|-
CASSGRWNTEAFF
>TRBV25-1|14|-
CASGGGFSNQPQHF
>TRBV30|13|-
CAWIGEINTEAFF
>TRBV21-1|13|-
CASLQGSNQPQHF
>TRBV7-2|16|-
CASSLTVDSWNTEAFF
>TRBV27|16|-
CASSFQYWTENQPQHF
>TRBV4-3|17|TRBD2
CASSPRDYTVYKSEQFF
>TRBV6-6|13|-
CASSGDGSYEQYF
>TRBV5-1|15|-
CASSLYGGPTDTQYF
>TRBV5-8|15|-
CASSLGPLRRETQYF
>TRBV14|14|-
CASSQLTWNTEAFF
>TRBV5-1|16|TRBD1
CASSLSEGAQVEKLFF